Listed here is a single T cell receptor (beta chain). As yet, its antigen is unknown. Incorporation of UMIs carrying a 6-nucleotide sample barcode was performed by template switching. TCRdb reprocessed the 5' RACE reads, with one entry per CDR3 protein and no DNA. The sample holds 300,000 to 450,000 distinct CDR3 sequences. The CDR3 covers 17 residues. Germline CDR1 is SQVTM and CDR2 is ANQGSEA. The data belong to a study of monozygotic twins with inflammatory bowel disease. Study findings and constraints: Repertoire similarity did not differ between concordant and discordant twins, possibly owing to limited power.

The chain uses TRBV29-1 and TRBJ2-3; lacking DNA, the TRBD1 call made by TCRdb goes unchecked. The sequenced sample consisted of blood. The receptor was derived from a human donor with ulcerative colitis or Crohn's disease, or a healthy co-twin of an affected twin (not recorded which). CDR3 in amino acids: CSGGQRGGQVNTDTQYF.